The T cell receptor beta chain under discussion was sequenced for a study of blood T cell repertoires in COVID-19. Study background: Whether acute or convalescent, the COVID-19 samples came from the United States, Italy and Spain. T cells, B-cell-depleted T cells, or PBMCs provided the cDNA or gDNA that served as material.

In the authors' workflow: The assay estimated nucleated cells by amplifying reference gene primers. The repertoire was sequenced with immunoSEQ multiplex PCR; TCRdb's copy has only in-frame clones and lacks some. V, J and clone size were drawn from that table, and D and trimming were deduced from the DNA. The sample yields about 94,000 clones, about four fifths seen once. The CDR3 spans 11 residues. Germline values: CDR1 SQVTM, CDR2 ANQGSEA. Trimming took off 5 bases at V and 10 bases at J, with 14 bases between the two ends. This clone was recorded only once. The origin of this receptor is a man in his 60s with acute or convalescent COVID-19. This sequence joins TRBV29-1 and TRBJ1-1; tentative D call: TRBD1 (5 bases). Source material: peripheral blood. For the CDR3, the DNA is TGCAGCGTTTTATCAGGGTTGGGAGCTTTCTTT. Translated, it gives CSVLSGLGAFF.